This TCR beta chain was retrieved from a study of blood T cell repertoires in COVID-19. TCRdb's table, derived via immunoSEQ multiplex PCR, lists solely in-frame clones and lacks some. The sample lists around 290,000 clones, about nine tenths occurring once. This sequence originates from a woman in her 40s who had recovered from COVID-19. The sample comprised PBMCs or T cells enriched from blood (not recorded which).

This CDR3 is CAWNPTGGAGNTIYF. The CDR3 DNA reads TGTGCCTGGAACCCAACAGGGGGAGCTGGAAACACCATATATTTT. This rearrangement joins TRBV30 to TRBJ1-3; 8 nucleotides align to TRBD1. Looked up from germline, CDR1 is GTSNPN and CDR2 is SVGIG (reference sequence). V shed 4 bases and J 2 bases; nucleotides not matched to a gene: 7. The CDR3 is made up of 15 amino acids.